This T cell receptor beta chain came from a study of Graves' ophthalmopathy and Graves' hyperthyroidism. Turning to the study itself: Peripheral blood samples were taken at initial diagnosis, before any treatment. General study findings and limits: Discriminating ophthalmopathy from stable hyperthyroidism, a 13-signature model attained a sensitivity of 85% to 90% and a specificity of 80% to 82%.

For repertoire sequencing, the TCR beta CDR3 regions were amplified from RNA transcripts. The library came from an HTBI-primed first-round RT-PCR and a second-round multiplex PCR. From the multiplex PCR reads, TCRdb called clonotypes with MiXCR, one entry per CDR3 protein. The table includes some 410,000 distinct CDR3 sequences, around 21% detected once. This clonotype was seen repeatedly, ten times or more. What it recognizes is unknown. Trimming left V 6 bases short and J 5 bases short, with 25 bases between. CDR3 length: 17 residues. Germline V lookup: CDR1 PRHDT, CDR2 FYEKMQ (reference sequence). Source material: peripheral blood. V and J are TRBV13 and TRBJ2-5; no definite D call. The receptor was derived from a woman aged 18-30 years with stable Graves' hyperthyroidism. Here the CDR3 reads CASSHLPSLRFLETQYF. The CDR3 DNA sequence: TGTGCCAGCAGTCACTTGCCAAGCCTTAGATTTCTGGAGACCCAGTACTTC.